These 7 T cell receptor beta chains share one sample of origin, sequenced in a study of regulatory T cells in long-lasting Graves disease. Time point given: persistent/refractory GD, antithyroid drugs over 5 years with positive TRAb. The TCR library was prepared using RNA isolated from PBMCs. Library construction for TCR beta used iRepertoire HTBI primers and Arm-PCR of CDR3 regions. MiXCR, run by TCRdb on the multiplex PCR reads, gives a single entry per CDR3 protein. The table has roughly 300,000 distinct CDR3 sequences, 20% seen once. The starting material was peripheral blood mononuclear cells (PBMCs), obtained when the disease was refractory, from a patient treated with antithyroid drugs. These receptors came from a female donor with Graves disease.

The sample holds many counts of this clonotype. This CDR3 is CASSLDPFWGYTF. DNA of the CDR3: TGCGCCAGCAGCTTGGACCCCTTCTGGGGCTACACCTTC. This chain joins TRBV5-1 and TRBJ1-2, with no clear D. The CDR3 has 13 residues. V shed 0 bases and J shed 8 bases, with 11 bases lying between them. Germline CDR1 SGHRS, CDR2 YFSETQ.

The V gene is TRBV19, the J gene TRBJ2-7; 8 nucleotides agree with TRBD1. CDR1 is LNHDA, CDR2 SQIVND, per germline (reference sequence). V shed 6 bases and J 2 bases; nucleotides not matched to a gene: 9. CDR3 length equals 15 residues. The CDR3 sequence: CASRSLGTGPYEQYF. The DNA of the CDR3 is TGTGCCAGTAGATCCCTGGGGACAGGCCCCTACGAGCAGTACTTC.

This chain connects TRBV15 to TRBJ1-4; a possible D gene is TRBD1 (6 bases). The CDR3 is made up of 14 amino acids. Trimming took off 0 bases at V and 5 bases at J, with 7 bases between the two ends. Germline CDR1 is LNHNV and CDR2 is YYDKDF (reference sequence). CDR3 nucleotides: TGTGCCACCAGCAGAGATAGGGGGAATGAAAAACTGTTTTTT. Its translation: CATSRDRGNEKLFF.

This CDR3 is CASSPQLGREGEKLFF. DNA of the CDR3: TGTGCCAGCAGCCCCCAATTGGGCAGGGAAGGGGAAAAACTGTTTTTT. V gene TRBV7-9 combines with J gene TRBJ1-4; possible D gene TRBD1, 5 bases. Germline loops: CDR1 SEHNR, CDR2 FQNEAQ (reference sequence). The germline V and J ends were trimmed by 5 bases and 8 bases, with 21 bases remaining between them. The CDR3 has 16 residues.

This clonotype has a count of ten or more. The V and J genes are TRBV12-3 or TRBV12-4 and TRBJ1-4, with TRBD1 as a possible D gene (5 bases). The CDR3 is made up of 15 amino acids. The V end lost 6 bases, the J end lost 7 bases, and 18 bases lay between the germline ends. CDR3 in DNA: TGTGCCAGCAGCCCAGGGATCGGGATTTCTGAAAAACTGTTTTTT. Amino acids: CASSPGIGISEKLFF.

This clonotype was found a few times. A read error is possible here, since a much larger clone lies one base away. The genes are TRBV9 and TRBJ1-2; possible D gene TRBD1, 5 bases. Germline CDR1 SGDLS, CDR2 YYNGEE. The V end was cut by 5 bases, the J end by 4 bases, with 9 bases between. The CDR3 has 12 residues. The CDR3 DNA follows: TGTGCCAGCAGTGACAGAATCTATGGCTACACCTTC. Translated, it gives CASSDRIYGYTF.

This clonotype was counted ten times or more. The chain links TRBV15 to TRBJ1-1; TRBD1 matches at 7 bases. Per the germline V gene, CDR1 is LNHNV and CDR2 is YYDKDF (reference sequence). After removal of 0 bases from V and 0 bases from J, the junction contained 13 bases not matched to a gene. There are 19 residues in the CDR3. The CDR3 loop reads CATSRDLRGQGGMNTEAFF. The CDR3 DNA is TGTGCCACCAGCAGAGATCTAAGGGGGCAGGGGGGAATGAACACTGAAGCTTTCTTT. The entire variable domain, with the rest obtained from reference TRBV15 and TRBJ1-1, is as follows: DAMVIQNPRYQVTQFGKPVTLSCSQTLNHNVMYWYQQKSSQAPKLLFHYYDKDFNNEADTPDNFQSRRPNTSFCFLDIRSPGLGDTAMYLCATSRDLRGQGGMNTEAFFGQGTRLTVV.